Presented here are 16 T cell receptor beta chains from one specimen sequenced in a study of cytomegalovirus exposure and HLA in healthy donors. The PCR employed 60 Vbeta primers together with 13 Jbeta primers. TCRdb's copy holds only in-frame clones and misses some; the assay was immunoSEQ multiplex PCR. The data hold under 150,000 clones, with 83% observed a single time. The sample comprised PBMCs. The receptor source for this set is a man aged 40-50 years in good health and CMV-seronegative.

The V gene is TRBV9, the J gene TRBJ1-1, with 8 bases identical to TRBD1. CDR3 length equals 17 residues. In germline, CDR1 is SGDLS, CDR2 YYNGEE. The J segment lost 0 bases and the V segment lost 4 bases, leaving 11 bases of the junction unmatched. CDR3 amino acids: CASSTGQGGEMNTEAFF. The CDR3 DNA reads TGTGCCAGCAGCACCGGACAGGGAGGGGAAATGAACACTGAAGCTTTCTTT.

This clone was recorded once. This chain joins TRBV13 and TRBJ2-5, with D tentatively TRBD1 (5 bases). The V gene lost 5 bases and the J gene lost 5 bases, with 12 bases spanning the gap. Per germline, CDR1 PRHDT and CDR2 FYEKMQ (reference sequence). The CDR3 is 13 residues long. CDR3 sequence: CASSQGADETQYF. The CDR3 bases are TGTGCCAGCAGCCAAGGGGCGGACGAGACCCAGTACTTC.

The CDR3 sequence: CASSLDRATQYF. The DNA of the CDR3 is TGCGCCAGCAGCTTAGACAGGGCGACCCAGTACTTC. The chain recombines TRBV5-1 with TRBJ2-5, with 7 bases that match TRBD1. V lost 2 bases and J lost 7; bases outside the gene matches: 2. From germline, CDR1 is SGHRS and CDR2 YFSETQ. CDR3 length: 12 residues.

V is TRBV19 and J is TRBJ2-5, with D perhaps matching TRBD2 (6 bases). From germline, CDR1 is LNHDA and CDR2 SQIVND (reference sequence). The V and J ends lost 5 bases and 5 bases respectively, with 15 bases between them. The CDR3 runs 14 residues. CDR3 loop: CASSLGGGQETQYF. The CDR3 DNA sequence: TGTGCCAGTAGTTTGGGAGGCGGGCAGGAGACCCAGTACTTC.

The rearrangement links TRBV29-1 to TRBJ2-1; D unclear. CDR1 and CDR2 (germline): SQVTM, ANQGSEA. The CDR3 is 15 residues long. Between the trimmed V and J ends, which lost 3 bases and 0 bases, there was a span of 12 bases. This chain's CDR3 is CSVDLAAYSYNEQFF. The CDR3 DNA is TGCAGCGTTGATTTGGCGGCGTACTCCTACAATGAGCAGTTCTTC.

The CDR3 nucleotides read TGTGCCAGCAGTGCCCCGGACACTGCAACTAATGAAAAACTGTTTTTT. This gives the protein CASSAPDTATNEKLFF. The chain recombines TRBV25-1 with TRBJ1-4; perhaps TRBD1 as D (5 bases). Germline V gives CDR1 MGHDK, CDR2 SYGVNS. V gave up 4 bases and J gave up 0 bases, with 12 bases separating them. The CDR3 sequence is 16 residues long.

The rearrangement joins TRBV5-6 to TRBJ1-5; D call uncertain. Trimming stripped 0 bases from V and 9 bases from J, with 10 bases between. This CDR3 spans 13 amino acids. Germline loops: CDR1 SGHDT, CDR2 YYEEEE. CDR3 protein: CASSLAAVGPQHF. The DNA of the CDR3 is TGTGCCAGCAGCTTGGCCGCGGTAGGGCCCCAGCATTTT.

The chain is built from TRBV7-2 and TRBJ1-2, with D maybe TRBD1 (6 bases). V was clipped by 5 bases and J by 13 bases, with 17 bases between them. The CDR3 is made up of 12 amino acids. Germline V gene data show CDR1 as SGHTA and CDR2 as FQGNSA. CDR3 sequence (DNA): TGTGCCAGCAGCGTGACAGGCGACATCTTCACCTTC. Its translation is CASSVTGDIFTF.

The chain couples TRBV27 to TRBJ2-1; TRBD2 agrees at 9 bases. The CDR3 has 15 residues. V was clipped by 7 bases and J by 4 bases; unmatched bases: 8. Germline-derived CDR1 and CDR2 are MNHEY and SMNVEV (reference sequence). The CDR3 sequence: CASIAPGLAYNEQFF. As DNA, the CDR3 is TGTGCCAGCATCGCGCCGGGACTAGCTTACAATGAGCAGTTCTTC.

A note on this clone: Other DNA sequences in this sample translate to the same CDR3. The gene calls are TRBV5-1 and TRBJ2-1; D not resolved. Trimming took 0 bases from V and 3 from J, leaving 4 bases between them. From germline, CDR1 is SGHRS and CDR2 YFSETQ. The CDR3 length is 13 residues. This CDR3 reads CASSLVSYNEQFF. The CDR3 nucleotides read TGCGCCAGCAGCTTGGTTAGCTACAATGAGCAGTTCTTC.

The CDR3 loop reads CASSLKETSGSFEQYF. CDR3 nucleotide sequence: TGTGCCAGCAGTTTAAAGGAGACTAGCGGGAGTTTCGAGCAGTACTTC. The chain recombines TRBV27 with TRBJ2-7; 12 bases are a match to TRBD2. The CDR3 covers 16 residues. With V trimmed by 2 bases and J by 6 bases, 8 bases remained unmatched. Germline V gene sequence: CDR1 MNHEY, CDR2 SMNVEV (reference sequence).

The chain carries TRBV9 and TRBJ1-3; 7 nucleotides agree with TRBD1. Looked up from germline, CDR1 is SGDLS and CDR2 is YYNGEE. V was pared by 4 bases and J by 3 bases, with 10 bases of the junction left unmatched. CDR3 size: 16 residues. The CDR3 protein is CASSSSGGGNGNTIYF. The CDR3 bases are TGTGCCAGCAGCTCCAGTGGAGGGGGCAATGGAAACACCATATATTTT.

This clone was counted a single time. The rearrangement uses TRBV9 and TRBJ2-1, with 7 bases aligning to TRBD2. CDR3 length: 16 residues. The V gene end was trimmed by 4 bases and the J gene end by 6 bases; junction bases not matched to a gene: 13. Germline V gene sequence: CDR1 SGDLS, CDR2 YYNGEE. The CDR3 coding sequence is TGTGCCAGCAGCTCAGGGAGGGGCCTGAGTCTCAATGAGCAGTTCTTC. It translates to CASSSGRGLSLNEQFF.

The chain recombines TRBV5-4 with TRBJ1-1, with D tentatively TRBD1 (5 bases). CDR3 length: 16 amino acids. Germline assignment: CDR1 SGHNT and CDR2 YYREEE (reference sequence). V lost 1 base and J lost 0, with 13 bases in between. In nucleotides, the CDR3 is TGTGCCAGCAGCTTGCCCACGGGACTCTTGAACACTGAAGCTTTCTTT. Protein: CASSLPTGLLNTEAFF.

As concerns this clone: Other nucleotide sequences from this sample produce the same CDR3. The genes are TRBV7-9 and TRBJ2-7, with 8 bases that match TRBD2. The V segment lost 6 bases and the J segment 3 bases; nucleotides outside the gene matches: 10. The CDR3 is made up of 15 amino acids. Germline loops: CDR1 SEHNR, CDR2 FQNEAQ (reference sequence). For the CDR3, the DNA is TGTGCCAGCAGTTCGTACGCGGGGGGCTTCTACGAGCAGTACTTC. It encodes CASSSYAGGFYEQYF.

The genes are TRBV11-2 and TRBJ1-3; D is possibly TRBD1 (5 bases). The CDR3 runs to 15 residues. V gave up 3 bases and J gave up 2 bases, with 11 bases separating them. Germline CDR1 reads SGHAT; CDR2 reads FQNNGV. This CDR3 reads CASSFQGGTGNTIYF. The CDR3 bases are TGTGCCAGCAGCTTCCAGGGAGGGACTGGAAACACCATATATTTT.